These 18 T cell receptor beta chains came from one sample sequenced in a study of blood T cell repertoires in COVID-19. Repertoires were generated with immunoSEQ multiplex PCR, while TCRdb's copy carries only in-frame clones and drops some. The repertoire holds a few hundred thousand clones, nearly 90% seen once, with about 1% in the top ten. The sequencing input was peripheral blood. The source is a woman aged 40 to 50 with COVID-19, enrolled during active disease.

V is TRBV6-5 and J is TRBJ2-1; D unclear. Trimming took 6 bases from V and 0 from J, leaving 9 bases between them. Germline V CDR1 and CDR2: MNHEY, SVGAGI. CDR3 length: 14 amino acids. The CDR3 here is CASRRFGSYNEQFF. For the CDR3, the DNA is TGTGCCAGCAGGCGGTTTGGCTCCTACAATGAGCAGTTCTTC.

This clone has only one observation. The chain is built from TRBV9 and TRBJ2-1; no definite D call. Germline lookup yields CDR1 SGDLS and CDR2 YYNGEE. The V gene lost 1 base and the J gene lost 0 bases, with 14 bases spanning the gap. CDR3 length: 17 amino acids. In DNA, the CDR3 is TGTGCCAGCAGCGTACTACCGACGGCTAGCTCCTACAATGAGCAGTTCTTC. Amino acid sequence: CASSVLPTASSYNEQFF.

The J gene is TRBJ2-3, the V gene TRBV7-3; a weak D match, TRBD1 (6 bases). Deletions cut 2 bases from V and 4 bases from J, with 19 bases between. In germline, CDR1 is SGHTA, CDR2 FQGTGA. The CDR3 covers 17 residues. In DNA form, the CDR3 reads TGTGCCAGCAGCTTACGGCGGCAGGGGAGTGGGTCAGATACGCAGTATTTT. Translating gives CASSLRRQGSGSDTQYF.

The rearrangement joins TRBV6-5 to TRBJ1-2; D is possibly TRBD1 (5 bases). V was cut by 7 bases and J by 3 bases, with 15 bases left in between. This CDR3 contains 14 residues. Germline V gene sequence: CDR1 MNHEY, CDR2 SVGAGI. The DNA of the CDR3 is TGTGCCAGCACCCCGAGCAGGGCGGACTATGGCTACACCTTC. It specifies CASTPSRADYGYTF.

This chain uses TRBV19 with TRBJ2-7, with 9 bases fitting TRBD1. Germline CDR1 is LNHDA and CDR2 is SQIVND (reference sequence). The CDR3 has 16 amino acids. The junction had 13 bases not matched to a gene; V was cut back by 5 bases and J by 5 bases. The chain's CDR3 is CASSLFPGTGSNEQYF. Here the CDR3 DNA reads TGTGCCAGTAGTTTATTCCCCGGGACAGGGAGTAACGAGCAGTACTTC.

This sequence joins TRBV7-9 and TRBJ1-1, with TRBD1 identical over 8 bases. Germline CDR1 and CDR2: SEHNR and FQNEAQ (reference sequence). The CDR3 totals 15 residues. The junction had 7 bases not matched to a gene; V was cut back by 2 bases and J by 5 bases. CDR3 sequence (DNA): TGTGCCAGCAGCTTAAGGCAGGGGGCGACGACTGAAGCTTTCTTT. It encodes CASSLRQGATTEAFF.

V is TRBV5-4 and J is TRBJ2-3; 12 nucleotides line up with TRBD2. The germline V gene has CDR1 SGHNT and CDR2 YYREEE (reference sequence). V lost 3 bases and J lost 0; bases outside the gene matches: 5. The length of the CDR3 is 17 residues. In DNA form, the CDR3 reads TGTGCCAGCAGCTCTGGACTAGCGGGGAGGAGCACAGATACGCAGTATTTT. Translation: CASSSGLAGRSTDTQYF.

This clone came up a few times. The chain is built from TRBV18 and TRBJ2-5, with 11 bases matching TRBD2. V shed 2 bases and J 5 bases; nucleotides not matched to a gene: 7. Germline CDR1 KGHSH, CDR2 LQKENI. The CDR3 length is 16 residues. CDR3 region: CASSPITSGSGETQYF. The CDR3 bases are TGTGCCAGCTCACCAATCACTAGCGGGAGTGGTGAGACCCAGTACTTC.

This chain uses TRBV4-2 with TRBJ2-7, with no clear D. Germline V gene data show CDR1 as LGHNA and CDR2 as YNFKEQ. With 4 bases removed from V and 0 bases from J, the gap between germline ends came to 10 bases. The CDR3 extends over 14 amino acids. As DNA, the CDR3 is TGTGCCAGCAGCCCAGGCGACCTCTCCTACGAGCAGTACTTC. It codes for CASSPGDLSYEQYF.

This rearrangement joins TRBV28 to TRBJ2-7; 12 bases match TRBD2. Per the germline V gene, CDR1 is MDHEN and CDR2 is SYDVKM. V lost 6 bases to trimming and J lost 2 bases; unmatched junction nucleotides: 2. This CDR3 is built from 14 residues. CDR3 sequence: CASSPSGGAYEQYF. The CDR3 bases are TGTGCCAGCAGCCCTAGCGGGGGGGCCTACGAGCAGTACTTC.

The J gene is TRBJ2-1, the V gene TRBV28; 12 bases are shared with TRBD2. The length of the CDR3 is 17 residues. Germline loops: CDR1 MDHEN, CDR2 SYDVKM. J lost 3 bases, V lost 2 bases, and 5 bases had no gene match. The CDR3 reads CASSLTSGRHLYNEQFF. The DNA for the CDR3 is TGTGCCAGCAGTTTAACTAGCGGGAGGCACCTCTACAATGAGCAGTTCTTC.

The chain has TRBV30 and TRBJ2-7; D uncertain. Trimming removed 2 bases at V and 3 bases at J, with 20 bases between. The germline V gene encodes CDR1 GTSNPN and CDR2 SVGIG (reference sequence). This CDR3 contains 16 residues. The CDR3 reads CAWSRANRDLFYEQYF. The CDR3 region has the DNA TGTGCCTGGAGTAGAGCCAACAGAGACCTCTTCTACGAGCAGTACTTC.

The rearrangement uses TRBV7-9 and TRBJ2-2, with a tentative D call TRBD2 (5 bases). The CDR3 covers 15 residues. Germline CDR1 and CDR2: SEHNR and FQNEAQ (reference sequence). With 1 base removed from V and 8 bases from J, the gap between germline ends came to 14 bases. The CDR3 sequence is CASSLDLLVQGELFF. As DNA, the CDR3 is TGTGCCAGCAGCTTAGATTTACTAGTCCAGGGGGAGCTGTTTTTT.

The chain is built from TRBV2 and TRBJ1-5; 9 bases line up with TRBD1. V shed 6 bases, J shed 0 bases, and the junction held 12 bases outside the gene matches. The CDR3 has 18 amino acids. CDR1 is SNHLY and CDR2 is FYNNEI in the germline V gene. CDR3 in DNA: TGTGCCAGCAGGATCACAGGGGGGACAGGGTATAGCAATCAGCCCCAGCATTTT. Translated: CASRITGGTGYSNQPQHF.

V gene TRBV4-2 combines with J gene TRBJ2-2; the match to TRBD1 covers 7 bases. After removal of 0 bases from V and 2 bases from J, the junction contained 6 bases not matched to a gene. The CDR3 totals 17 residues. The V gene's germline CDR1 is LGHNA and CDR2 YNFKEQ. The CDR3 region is CASSQDIPGGNTGELFF. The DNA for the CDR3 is TGTGCCAGCAGCCAAGATATCCCAGGGGGAAACACCGGGGAGCTGTTTTTT.

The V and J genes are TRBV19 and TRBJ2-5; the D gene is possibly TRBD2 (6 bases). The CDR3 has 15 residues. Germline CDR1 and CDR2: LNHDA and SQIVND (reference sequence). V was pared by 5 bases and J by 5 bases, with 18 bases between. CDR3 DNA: TGTGCCAGTAGTCCCGTGGGGGGTGTACTGGAGACCCAGTACTTC. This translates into CASSPVGGVLETQYF. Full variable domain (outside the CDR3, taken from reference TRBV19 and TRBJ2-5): DGGITQSPKYLFRKEGQNVTLSCEQNLNHDAMYWYRQDPGQGLRLIYYSQIVNDFQKGDIAEGYSVSREKKESFPLTVTSAQKNPTAFYLCASSPVGGVLETQYFGPGTRLLVL.

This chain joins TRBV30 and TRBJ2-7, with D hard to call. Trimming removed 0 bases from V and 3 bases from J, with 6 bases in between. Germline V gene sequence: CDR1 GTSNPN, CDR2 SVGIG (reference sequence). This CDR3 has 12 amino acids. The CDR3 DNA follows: TGTGCCTGGAGTGTGGGCAGCTACGAGCAGTACTTC. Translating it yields CAWSVGSYEQYF.

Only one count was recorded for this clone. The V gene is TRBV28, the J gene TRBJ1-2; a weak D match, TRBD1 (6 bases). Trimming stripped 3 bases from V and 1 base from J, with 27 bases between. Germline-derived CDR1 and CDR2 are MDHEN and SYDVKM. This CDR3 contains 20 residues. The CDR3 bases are TGTGCCAGCAGTTTGCCCTTCGCAGCAAGAGGGCAAGGGGGTAACTATGGCTACACCTTC. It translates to CASSLPFAARGQGGNYGYTF.